This section outlines one TCR beta chain sequence together with its context. Antigen specificity is unknown. The data belong to a study of graft-versus-host responses after intestinal transplantation. Findings and limits, study-wide: Researchers found GvH clones in recipient marrow, and some showed up first in ileum or blood.

The CDR3 runs to 12 residues. Per germline, CDR1 SQVTM and CDR2 ANQGSEA. Losses at the gene ends were 2 bases for V and 3 bases for J; bases not matched to a gene: 0. Libraries were prepared by immunoSEQ multiplex PCR; TCRdb keeps only in-frame clonotypes and omits some of them. The sample lists 15,000 to 20,000 clones, around 79% occurring once. The TCR comes from a human patient who received an intestinal transplant, so some T cells may come from the graft donor. The material was PBMCs, obtained 14 days after transplant. This sequence joins TRBV29-1 and TRBJ2-7, with 8 bases aligning to TRBD2. As DNA, the CDR3 is TGCAGCGTTGAAACTAGCGGCTACGAGCAGTACTTC. Amino acid sequence: CSVETSGYEQYF.